This paragraph reports one TCR beta chain. Method: immunoSEQ multiplex PCR; TCRdb's copy keeps in-frame clones and lacks some. The sample gives around 8,500 clones, roughly 60% of which show up once; around 17% is in the top ten. The sample comes from a study of sequential checkpoint blockade in melanoma. Study summary: After both sequences, patients received maintenance nivolumab.

Treatment of the sample: randomized to nivolumab then ipilimumab (arm A) or the reverse (arm B). Patients had received no earlier DNA-damaging chemotherapy. From thawed PBMCs, live CD3+CD8+ cells negative for CD19 and CD56 were sorted. The CDR3 sequence is 14 residues long. The V gene's germline CDR1 is MNHEY and CDR2 SMNVEV (reference sequence). The V gene end was trimmed by 5 bases and the J gene end by 5 bases; junction bases not matched to a gene: 8. The sequencing here drew on CD8+ T cells sorted from blood (inferred from file names), taken from a patient given nivolumab and ipilimumab in sequence. This clonotype originated in a human donor with melanoma. The V call is TRBV27, the J call TRBJ1-1; TRBD1 matches at 7 bases. Here the CDR3 reads CASSQGVGATEAFF. The DNA of the CDR3 is TGTGCCAGCAGTCAGGGGGTGGGGGCGACTGAAGCTTTCTTT.